This TCR beta chain was documented in a study of CD8+ T cells in alopecia areata listed by TCRdb under 2018. Regarding the research as a whole: High-throughput TCRbeta sequencing was used to examine T cell clonal expansion in alopecia areata in both the C3H/HeJ mouse model and human patients. RNA came from the PAXgene miRNA kit for fixed scalp, the miRNeasy kit for PBMCs, and the RNeasy kit for mouse skin. Scalp clonality was compared among normal scalp (n=4), patchy alopecia areata scalp (n=8), and alopecia totalis/universalis scalp (n=8). TCRbeta CDR3 regions were amplified by immunoSEQ multiplex PCR with 35 Vbeta forward and 13 Jbeta reverse primers. Scalp tissue and sorted CD4+ and CD8+ peripheral blood T cells from patchy and totalis/universalis alopecia areata patients and from healthy controls were covered by human TCRbeta sequencing. Points the paper makes about the study in general: Unlike mouse skin, where gammadelta T cells dominate, normal human skin contains resident alphabeta T cells that get sequenced too, which complicates analysis of the scalp TCR repertoire. Higher clonality and more expanded CD8+ clones were observed in lesional scalp than in normal scalp, particularly in alopecia totalis/universalis, a finding suggestive of antigenic drive. Compared with mice, TCR sequences shared between patients were less clear, possibly partly because of HLA diversity across the patient population.

PBMCs were isolated by density centrifugation and stained for CD3, CD4 and CD8, and CD4+ and CD8+ T cells were sorted on a FACSAria. Unaffected controls provided scalp biopsies and blood samples. This clone was recorded many times. Its antigen is still unknown. There are no base qualities to consult, and no much larger clone falls within one base. Receptor amplification or capture employed the immunoSEQ multiplex PCR assay. RNA was extracted from all samples and reverse transcribed into cDNA, which served as template for TCR sequencing. SuperScript III was used for first-strand cDNA synthesis, primed with a 2:1 mix of oligo-dT and random hexamers. A synthetic immune receptor repertoire was used to gauge amplification bias, and whatever bias remained was removed computationally. Processing in the source paper ran as follows. Raw reads were preprocessed for error removal, and CDR3 was defined according to IMGT conventions as running from the conserved cysteine to phenylalanine. Clonality was computed by normalizing Shannon entropy by log2 of the number of productive unique TCRs and subtracting the result from 1. Whether scalp clones were CD4 or CD8 was inferred by matching scalp TCRbeta sequences against CD4 and CD8 repertoires sorted from blood. In its TCRdb copy, this immuneACCESS table keeps in-frame sequences only and misses some clones. Where compared with another copy, unresolved V genes explain less than half of these, and the others have no known cause. V and J calls and clone size come straight from that table; D and trimming were deduced from the DNA. The sample table records some 150,000 clones; more than 55% of these occur just once. The leading ten clones occupy 35% to 40% of the sample.

CDR1 and CDR2 (MRHNA, SNTAGT) derive from the germline V gene. Trimming at the junction amounts to 4 bases on V and 2 bases on J, and the germline ends lie 7 bases apart. Including the terminal cysteine and phenylalanine, the CDR3 comprises 13 residues. The read is trimmed to its CDR3 DNA, 39 bases read in frame from base 1. The V and J genes are TRBV6-4 and TRBJ2-3, with the identity of the D gene unclear. The receptor's source is a human donor in good health. Source material: CD8+ T cells sorted from blood. The nucleotide sequence reads as follows: TGTGCCAGCAGTGCGACGGACACAGATACGCAGTATTTT. It is translated as CASSATDTDTQYF.